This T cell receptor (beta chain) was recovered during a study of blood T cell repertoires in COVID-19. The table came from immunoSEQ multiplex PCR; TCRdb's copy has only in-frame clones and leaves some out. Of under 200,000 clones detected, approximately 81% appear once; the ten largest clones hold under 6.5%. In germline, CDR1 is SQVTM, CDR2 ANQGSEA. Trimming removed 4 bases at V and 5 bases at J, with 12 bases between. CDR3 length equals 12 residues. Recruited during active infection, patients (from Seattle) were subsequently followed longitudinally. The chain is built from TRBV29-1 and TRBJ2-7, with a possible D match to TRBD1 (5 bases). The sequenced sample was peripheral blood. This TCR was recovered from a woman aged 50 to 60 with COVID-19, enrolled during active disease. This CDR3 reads CSVVDSPHEQYF. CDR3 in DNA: TGCAGCGTTGTTGACAGTCCGCACGAGCAGTACTTC.